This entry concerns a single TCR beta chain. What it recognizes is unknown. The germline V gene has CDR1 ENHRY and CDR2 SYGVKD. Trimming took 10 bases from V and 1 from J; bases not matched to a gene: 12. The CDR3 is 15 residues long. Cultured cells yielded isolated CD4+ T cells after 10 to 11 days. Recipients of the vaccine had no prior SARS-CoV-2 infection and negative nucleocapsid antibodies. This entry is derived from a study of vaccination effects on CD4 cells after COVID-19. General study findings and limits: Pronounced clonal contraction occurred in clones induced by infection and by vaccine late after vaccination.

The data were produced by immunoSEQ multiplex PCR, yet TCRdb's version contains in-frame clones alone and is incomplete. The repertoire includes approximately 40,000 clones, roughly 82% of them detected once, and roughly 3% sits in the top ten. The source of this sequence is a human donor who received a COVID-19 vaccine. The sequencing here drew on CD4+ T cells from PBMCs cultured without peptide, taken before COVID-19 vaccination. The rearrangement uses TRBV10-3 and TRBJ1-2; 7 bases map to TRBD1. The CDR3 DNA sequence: TGTGCCACCAGGGGGACGGGGATACTTAACTATGGCTACACCTTC. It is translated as CATRGTGILNYGYTF.